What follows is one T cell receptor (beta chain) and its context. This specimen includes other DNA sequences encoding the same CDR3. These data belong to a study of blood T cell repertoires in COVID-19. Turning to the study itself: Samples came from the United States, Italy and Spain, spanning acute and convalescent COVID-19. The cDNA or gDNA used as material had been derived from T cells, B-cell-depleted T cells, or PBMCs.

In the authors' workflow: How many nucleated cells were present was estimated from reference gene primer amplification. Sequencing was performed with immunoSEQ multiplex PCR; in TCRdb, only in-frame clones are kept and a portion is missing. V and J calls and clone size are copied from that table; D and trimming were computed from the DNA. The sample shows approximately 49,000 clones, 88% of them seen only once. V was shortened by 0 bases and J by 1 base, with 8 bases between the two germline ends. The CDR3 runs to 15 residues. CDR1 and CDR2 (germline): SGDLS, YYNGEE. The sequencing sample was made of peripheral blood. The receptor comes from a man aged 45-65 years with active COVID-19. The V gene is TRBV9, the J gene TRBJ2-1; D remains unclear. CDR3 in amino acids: CASSVGSGSYNEQFF. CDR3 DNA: TGTGCCAGCAGCGTAGGATCCGGGTCCTACAATGAGCAGTTCTTC.